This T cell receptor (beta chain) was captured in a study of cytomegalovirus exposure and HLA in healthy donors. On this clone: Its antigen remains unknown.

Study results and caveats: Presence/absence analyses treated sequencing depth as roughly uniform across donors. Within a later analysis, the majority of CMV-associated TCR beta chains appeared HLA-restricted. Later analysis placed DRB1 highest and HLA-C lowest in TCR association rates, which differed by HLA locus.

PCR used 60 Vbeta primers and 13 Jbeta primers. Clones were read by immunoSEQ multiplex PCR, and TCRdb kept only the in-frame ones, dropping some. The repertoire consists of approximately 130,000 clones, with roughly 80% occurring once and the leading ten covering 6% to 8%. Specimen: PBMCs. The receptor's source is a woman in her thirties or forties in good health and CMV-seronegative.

The CDR3 DNA sequence: TGTGCCAGCGGTCTCCGGGGGAATCAGCCCCAGCATTTT. Amino acid sequence: CASGLRGNQPQHF. V and J are TRBV7-2 and TRBJ1-5; D is perhaps TRBD1 (5 bases). The ends were cut back, 8 bases at V and 4 bases at J, with 12 bases in the middle. Per germline, CDR1 SGHTA and CDR2 FQGNSA. This CDR3 is 13 amino acids long.